Presented here are 19 T cell receptor beta chains from one specimen sequenced in a study of blood T cell repertoires in COVID-19. The data were produced by immunoSEQ multiplex PCR, yet TCRdb's version contains in-frame clones alone and is incomplete. The repertoire holds 60,000 to 75,000 clones, with roughly 86% as singletons. Sequenced sample: peripheral blood. The source is a man aged 70-80 years with active COVID-19.

In its sample, this clone was seen once. The chain is built from TRBV10-3 and TRBJ2-1, with TRBD2 matching over 14 bases. Germline CDR1 and CDR2: ENHRY and SYGVKD. The V gene end was trimmed by 2 bases and the J gene end by 6 bases; junction bases not matched to a gene: 3. This CDR3 is 16 amino acids long. CDR3 bases: TGTGCCATCAGTGAGGGGACTAGCGGGAGATCCAATGAGCAGTTCTTC. This sequence encodes CAISEGTSGRSNEQFF.

The chain employs TRBV29-1 and TRBJ1-1; 9 bases fit TRBD1. The CDR3 extends over 14 amino acids. The ends lost 4 bases at V and 4 bases at J; junction bases unmatched: 7. Germline CDR1 SQVTM, CDR2 ANQGSEA. In DNA, the CDR3 is TGCAGCGTTGGGGCCCGGACAGGGGTCACTGAAGCTTTCTTT. Protein product: CSVGARTGVTEAFF.

This chain joins TRBV30 and TRBJ2-2; 13 bases are a match to TRBD2. Trimming cost V 7 bases and J 4 bases; bases outside gene matches: 9. CDR1 and CDR2 from the germline V gene are GTSNPN and SVGIG (reference sequence). This CDR3 is 16 amino acids long. The CDR3 here is CASTGTSGIGTGELFF. DNA of the CDR3: TGTGCCTCAACCGGGACTAGCGGGATAGGCACCGGGGAGCTGTTTTTT.

The chain is built from TRBV7-3 and TRBJ2-7; D may be TRBD2 (6 bases). V was trimmed by 5 bases and J by 0 bases, leaving 14 bases between them. Per germline, CDR1 SGHTA and CDR2 FQGTGA. CDR3 length: 15 residues. CDR3 DNA sequence: TGTGCCAGCAGCCCAAGGGCCGGGGGCTCCTACGAGCAGTACTTC. Translation: CASSPRAGGSYEQYF.

This chain links TRBV30 with TRBJ1-2; D possibly corresponds to TRBD1 (6 bases). CDR1 and CDR2 from the germline V gene are GTSNPN and SVGIG (reference sequence). Trimming left V 1 base short and J 4 bases short, with 31 bases between. This CDR3 comprises 20 residues. CDR3 region: CAWSGGGGGRAGPPSYGYTF. The DNA for the CDR3 is TGTGCCTGGAGTGGGGGGGGCGGAGGGAGAGCCGGGCCTCCTTCCTATGGCTACACCTTC.

The chain links TRBV11-3 to TRBJ2-3; possibly TRBD1 for D (6 bases). V was shortened by 0 bases and J by 1 base, with 20 bases between the two germline ends. There are 19 residues in the CDR3. Germline CDR1 SGHNT, CDR2 YENEEA. CDR3 DNA: TGTGCCAGCAGCTTAGAGGGGATCTGGGGGCGCGGCCGCACAGATACGCAGTATTTT. The encoded protein is CASSLEGIWGRGRTDTQYF.

This chain links TRBV7-2 with TRBJ1-1; D gene unclear. The CDR3 is made up of 13 amino acids. Trimming left V 2 bases short and J 5 bases short, with 9 bases between. Germline CDR1 is SGHTA and CDR2 is FQGNSA. For the CDR3, the DNA is TGTGCCAGCAGCTTACGGGGAAGGACTGAAGCTTTCTTT. This encodes CASSLRGRTEAFF.

V is TRBV15 and J is TRBJ1-2; perhaps TRBD1 as D (5 bases). The CDR3 has 13 amino acids. The V end lost 0 bases, the J end lost 8 bases, and 10 bases lay between the germline ends. Germline V gives CDR1 LNHNV, CDR2 YYDKDF (reference sequence). The CDR3: CATSRDQGGGYTF. The CDR3 nucleotides read TGTGCCACCAGCAGAGATCAGGGAGGCGGCTACACCTTC.

CDR3 sequence (DNA): TGTGCCAGCAGCCCGCCCCGGCTAGGCACAGATACGCAGTATTTT. This gives the protein CASSPPRLGTDTQYF. V gene TRBV7-9 combines with J gene TRBJ2-3; D is unresolved. The CDR3 runs to 15 residues. Trimming took off 5 bases at V and 1 base at J, with 13 bases between the two ends. The germline V gene has CDR1 SEHNR and CDR2 FQNEAQ (reference sequence).

V is TRBV11-3 and J is TRBJ2-3; D may be TRBD2 (7 bases). Germline V gene data show CDR1 as SGHNT and CDR2 as YENEEA. Trimming shortened V by 5 bases and J by 4 bases, and 16 bases separated the two germline ends. CDR3 length: 15 residues. CDR3 nucleotide sequence: TGTGCCAGCAGCCCGCGGGGGCCCGGGGCAGATACGCAGTATTTT. It specifies CASSPRGPGADTQYF.

V gene TRBV28 combines with J gene TRBJ2-5, with 9 nucleotides matching TRBD2. This CDR3 is built from 15 residues. Germline CDR1 reads MDHEN; CDR2 reads SYDVKM. V was clipped by 5 bases and J by 7 bases; unmatched bases: 11. The CDR3 reads CASSRVSGRTGTQYF. DNA of the CDR3: TGTGCCAGCAGTAGGGTTAGCGGGAGAACGGGGACCCAGTACTTC. Full variable domain (remainder filled in from reference TRBV28 and TRBJ2-5): DVKVTQSSRYLVKRTGEKVFLECVQDMDHENMFWYRQDPGLGLRLIYFSYDVKMKEKGDIPEGYSVSREKKERFSLILESASTNQTSMYLCASSRVSGRTGTQYFGPGTRLLVL.

The gene calls are TRBV5-5 and TRBJ2-7, with 10 bases matching TRBD1. The CDR3 runs 14 residues. The germline gives CDR1 SGHKS, CDR2 YYEKEE (reference sequence). V trimming: 3 bases; J trimming: 6 bases; junction bases outside the gene matches: 6. For the CDR3, the DNA is TGTGCCAGCAGCTGGGGACAGGGGAGGGGCGAGCAGTACTTC. The encoded protein is CASSWGQGRGEQYF.

This chain connects TRBV9 to TRBJ2-5; 8 nucleotides align to TRBD1. V gave up 3 bases and J gave up 2 bases; unmatched junction bases: 18. Germline CDR1 is SGDLS and CDR2 is YYNGEE. The CDR3 length is 19 residues. The CDR3 nucleotides read TGTGCCAGCAGCGCGGGGTTGGGGACAGGCGGACGTCGACAAGAGACCCAGTACTTC. It is translated as CASSAGLGTGGRRQETQYF. The complete variable domain, with remaining parts taken from reference TRBV9 and TRBJ2-5, reads DSGVTQTPKHLITATGQRVTLRCSPRSGDLSVYWYQQSLDQGLQFLIQYYNGEERAKGNILERFSAQQFPDLHSELNLSSLELGDSALYFCASSAGLGTGGRRQETQYFGPGTRLLVL.

The chain is built from TRBV20-1 and TRBJ2-1, with TRBD2 matching 7 bases. Germline V CDR1 and CDR2: DFQATT, SNEGSKA (reference sequence). The V gene end was trimmed by 6 bases and the J gene end by 6 bases; junction bases not matched to a gene: 11. The CDR3 is 14 amino acids. CDR3 protein: CSASSGFGGNEQFF. CDR3 sequence (DNA): TGCAGTGCGAGTAGCGGGTTCGGGGGCAATGAGCAGTTCTTC.

The chain carries TRBV10-1 and TRBJ2-3, with a tentative D call TRBD2 (5 bases). The length of the CDR3 is 16 residues. CDR1 and CDR2 (germline): WNHNN, SYGVQD (reference sequence). V shed 5 bases and J shed 1 base, with 16 bases lying between them. The CDR3 sequence: CASSTRTGKRTDTQYF. CDR3 sequence (DNA): TGCGCCAGCAGTACCCGTACGGGGAAACGCACAGATACGCAGTATTTT.

V gene TRBV7-3 combines with J gene TRBJ2-7; a weak D match, TRBD2 (6 bases). The germline V gene encodes CDR1 SGHTA and CDR2 FQGTGA. Trimming shortened V by 5 bases and J by 2 bases, and 16 bases separated the two germline ends. CDR3 size: 15 residues. The CDR3 reads CASSPLGGAPYEQYF. DNA for the CDR3: TGTGCCAGCAGCCCCTTGGGGGGAGCCCCCTACGAGCAGTACTTC.

The genes are TRBV7-9 and TRBJ2-5, with D tentatively TRBD1 (6 bases). The V gene lost 1 base and the J gene lost 2 bases, with 8 bases spanning the gap. The CDR3 length is 14 residues. CDR1 SEHNR and CDR2 FQNEAQ come from the germline V gene (reference sequence). The CDR3 region has the DNA TGTGCCAGCAGCTTAGGGACAGTTCAAGAGACCCAGTACTTC. It specifies CASSLGTVQETQYF.

The rearrangement links TRBV4-1 to TRBJ2-5; 7 nucleotides agree with TRBD1. From germline, CDR1 is MGHRA and CDR2 YSYEKL. V was pared by 0 bases and J by 4 bases, with 5 bases of the junction left unmatched. The CDR3 has 15 residues. CDR3 loop: CASSQEGQGVETQYF. In DNA form, the CDR3 reads TGCGCCAGCAGCCAAGAGGGGCAGGGGGTAGAGACCCAGTACTTC.

This CDR3 reads CASTKGATGTGELFF. In nucleotides, the CDR3 is TGTGCCAGCACCAAGGGGGCGACGGGGACCGGGGAGCTGTTTTTT. J is TRBJ2-2 and V is TRBV9; 7 bases fit TRBD1. Germline assignment: CDR1 SGDLS and CDR2 YYNGEE. This CDR3 is 15 amino acids long. J lost 5 bases, V lost 6 bases, and 10 bases had no gene match.